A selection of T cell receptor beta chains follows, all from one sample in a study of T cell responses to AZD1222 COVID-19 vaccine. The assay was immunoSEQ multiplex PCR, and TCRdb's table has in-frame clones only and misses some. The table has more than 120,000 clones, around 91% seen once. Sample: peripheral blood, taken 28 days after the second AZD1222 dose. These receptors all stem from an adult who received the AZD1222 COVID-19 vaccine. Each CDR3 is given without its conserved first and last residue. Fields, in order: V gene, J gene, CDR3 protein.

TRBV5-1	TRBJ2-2	ASSLGYTGELF
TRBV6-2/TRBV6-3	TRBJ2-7	ASSYSGSRLTYEQY
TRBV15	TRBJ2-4	ATSRGQGSAKNIQY
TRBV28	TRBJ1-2	ASSLSTGAEGYT
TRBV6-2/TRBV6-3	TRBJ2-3	ASSYRPSTDTQY
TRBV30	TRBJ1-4	AWSPGQSTNEKLF
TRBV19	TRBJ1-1	ASTIRDTNTEAF
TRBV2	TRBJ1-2	ASMGGYGYT
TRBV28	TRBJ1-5	ASSFRGLEGNQPQH
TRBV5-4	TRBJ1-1	ASSLKRTEAF
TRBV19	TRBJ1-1	ASRDGWENTEAF
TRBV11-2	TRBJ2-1	ASSLGPGGGDEQF
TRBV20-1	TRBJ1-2	SAPRTGYT
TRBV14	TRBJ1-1	ASSQSWTMSEAF
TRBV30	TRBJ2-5	AWSGGSETQY
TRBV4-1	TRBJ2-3	ASSLVGLAGNTDTQY
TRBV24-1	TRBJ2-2	ATSPSHTGELF